Listed here are 6 T cell receptor beta chains from one sample, sequenced in a study of blood T cell repertoires in COVID-19 (dated by TCRdb to the early 2020s). To prepare the library, the immunoSEQ multiplex PCR assay was applied. In its TCRdb copy, this immuneACCESS table keeps in-frame sequences only and misses some clones. Where compared with another copy, unresolved V genes explain less than half of these, and the others have no known cause. The table for this sample lists approximately 69,000 clones; approximately 80% of them were counted only once. The ten largest clones take up 20% to 25% of the sample. The sequenced sample was peripheral blood. The receptors stem from a woman aged 70 to 79 with acute or convalescent COVID-19.

This rearrangement joins TRBV30 to TRBJ2-3; 9 bases fit TRBD2. CDR3 length: 16 amino acids. Looked up from germline, CDR1 is GTSNPN and CDR2 is SVGIG (reference sequence). V shed 0 bases, J shed 2 bases, and the junction held 6 bases outside the gene matches. CDR3 sequence: CAWSVAEREVTDTQYF. The CDR3 nucleotides are TGTGCCTGGAGTGTAGCGGAGCGGGAGGTCACAGATACGCAGTATTTT.

This clone was seen only once. The chain couples TRBV27 to TRBJ1-5; D is ambiguous. CDR3 length: 17 amino acids. V lost 2 bases and J 0 bases, leaving 14 bases between the germline ends. From germline, CDR1 is MNHEY and CDR2 SMNVEV (reference sequence). CDR3 sequence reads: CASSLRGNENSNQPQHF. The CDR3 region has the DNA TGTGCCAGCAGTTTAAGAGGGAACGAGAATAGCAATCAGCCCCAGCATTTT.

Only a few counts were recorded for this clone. The genes are TRBV2 and TRBJ1-4; 8 positions match TRBD1. Per the germline V gene, CDR1 is SNHLY and CDR2 is FYNNEI. The CDR3 runs to 13 residues. The junction had 4 bases not matched to a gene; V was cut back by 6 bases and J by 7 bases. The CDR3 coding sequence is TGTGCCAGCAGCAGGGGGCCGGGTGAAAAACTGTTTTTT. This sequence encodes CASSRGPGEKLFF.

This clone was counted a single time. This chain uses TRBV18 with TRBJ2-7; 9 bases fit TRBD2. The CDR3 runs 15 residues. Germline loops: CDR1 KGHSH, CDR2 LQKENI. The trim removed 3 bases at V and 2 bases at J, leaving 5 bases unmatched. The CDR3 coding sequence is TGTGCCAGCTCACCGCCGGGACTAGCCACCTACGAGCAGTACTTC. Encoded protein: CASSPPGLATYEQYF.

V gene TRBV10-1 combines with J gene TRBJ1-6, with unresolved D. V shed 8 bases and J shed 6 bases, with 11 bases lying between them. This CDR3 has 13 residues. CDR1 and CDR2 from the germline V gene are WNHNN and SYGVQD (reference sequence). In nucleotides, the CDR3 is TGCGCCAGCCGGAGGGATCCTAATTCACCCCTCCACTTT. It is translated as CASRRDPNSPLHF.

The chain couples TRBV19 to TRBJ1-6; unclear D gene. Trimming took 3 bases from V and 5 from J, leaving 11 bases between them. CDR1 is LNHDA and CDR2 is SQIVND in the germline V gene (reference sequence). The CDR3 runs 15 residues. Written as DNA, the CDR3 is TGTGCCAGTAGTATCGCGACACGCAATAATTCACCCCTCCACTTT. It translates to CASSIATRNNSPLHF.